The clone carrying this T cell receptor (beta chain) was observed a handful of times. The CDR3 length is 16 residues. CDR1 and CDR2 from the germline V gene are MNHEY and SVGEGT. V dropped 2 bases and J dropped 0 bases, with 11 bases sitting between them. Each CDR3 protein gets one entry after TCRdb re-called the 5' RACE reads with MiXCR. This table has fewer than 650,000 distinct CDR3 sequences, approximately 15% appearing once. The data belong to a study of T-cell memory formation after mild COVID-19. The rearrangement links TRBV6-2 or TRBV6-3 to TRBJ2-4, with D perhaps matching TRBD1 (5 bases). The clonotype originates from an adult woman who had mild COVID-19 (a few samples of this study predate the infection). Cell type and time point are not known. The sample was PBMCs or a T cell subset sorted from them (not recorded which). CDR3 loop: CASSYGQYGAKNIQYF. CDR3 DNA sequence: TGTGCCAGCAGTTACGGACAATACGGAGCCAAAAACATTCAGTACTTC.